Here is one TCR beta chain with its context. The antigen is unknown. The method was immunoSEQ multiplex PCR; TCRdb's version includes in-frame clones alone and lacks a portion of them. The sample has around 140,000 clones; roughly 90% are singletons. This sample is drawn from a study of T cells in localized non-small cell lung cancer. Study-wide findings and caveats: As only one tumor region underwent sequencing, heterogeneity remains possible. In adjacent lung, a median roughly 58 of the top 100 tumor clones were found. Uninvolved nearby lung showed the greatest T cell clonality, exceeding that found in tumor. Blood T cell density predicted longer survival; adjacent-lung clonality, shorter.

The CDR3 extends over 15 amino acids. Germline assignment: CDR1 SNHLY and CDR2 FYNNEI. Germline trimming cut 6 bases from V and 4 bases from J; bases unmatched to any gene: 12. The gene calls are TRBV2 and TRBJ2-7; 7 bases match TRBD1. The TCR originated in a female donor of 60 years or more with stage I lung adenocarcinoma. Sequencing was performed on peripheral blood, taken before any cancer treatment. The chain's CDR3 is CASRLFPGTEYEQYF. CDR3 nucleotide sequence: TGTGCCAGCAGATTATTTCCCGGGACAGAGTACGAGCAGTACTTC.